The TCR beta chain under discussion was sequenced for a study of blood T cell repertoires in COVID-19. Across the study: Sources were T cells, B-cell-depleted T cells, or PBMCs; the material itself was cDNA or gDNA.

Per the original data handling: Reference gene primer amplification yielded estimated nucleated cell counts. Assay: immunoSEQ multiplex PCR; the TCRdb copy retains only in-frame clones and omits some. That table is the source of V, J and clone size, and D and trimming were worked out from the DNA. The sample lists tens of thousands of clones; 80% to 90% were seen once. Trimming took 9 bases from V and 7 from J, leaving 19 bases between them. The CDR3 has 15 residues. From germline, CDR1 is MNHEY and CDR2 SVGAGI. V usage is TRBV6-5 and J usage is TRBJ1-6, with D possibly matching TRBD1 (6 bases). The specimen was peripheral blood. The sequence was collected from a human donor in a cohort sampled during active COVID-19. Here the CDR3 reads CASSSTGLENSPLHF. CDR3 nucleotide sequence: TGTGCCAGTTCCTCAACAGGGCTGGAGAATTCACCCCTCCACTTT.